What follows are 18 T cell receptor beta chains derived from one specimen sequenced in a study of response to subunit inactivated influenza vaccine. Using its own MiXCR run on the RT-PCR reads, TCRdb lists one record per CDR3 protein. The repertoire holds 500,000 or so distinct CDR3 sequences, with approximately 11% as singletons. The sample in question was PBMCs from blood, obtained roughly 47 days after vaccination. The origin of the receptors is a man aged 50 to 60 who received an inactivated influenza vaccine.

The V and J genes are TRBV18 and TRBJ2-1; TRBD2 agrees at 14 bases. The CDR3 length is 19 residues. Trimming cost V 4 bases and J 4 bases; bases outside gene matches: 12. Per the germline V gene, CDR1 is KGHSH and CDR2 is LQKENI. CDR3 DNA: TGTGCCAGCTCACAATCACCGGGACTAGCGGGAGTTGGTTACAATGAGCAGTTCTTC. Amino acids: CASSQSPGLAGVGYNEQFF.

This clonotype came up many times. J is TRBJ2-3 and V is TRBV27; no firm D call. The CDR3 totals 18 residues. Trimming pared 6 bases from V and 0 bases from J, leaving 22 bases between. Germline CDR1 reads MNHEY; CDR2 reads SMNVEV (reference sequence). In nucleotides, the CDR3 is TGTGCCAGCAGCCAAGAACACCCTGGGAAGGTCAGCACAGATACGCAGTATTTT. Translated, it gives CASSQEHPGKVSTDTQYF.

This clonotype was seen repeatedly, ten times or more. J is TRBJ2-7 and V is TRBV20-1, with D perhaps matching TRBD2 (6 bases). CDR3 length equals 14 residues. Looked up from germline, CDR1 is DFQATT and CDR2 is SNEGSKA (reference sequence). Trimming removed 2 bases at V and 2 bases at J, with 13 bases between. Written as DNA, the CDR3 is TGCAGTGCTAGACGAGGGGCGGGGACCTACGAGCAGTACTTC. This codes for CSARRGAGTYEQYF.

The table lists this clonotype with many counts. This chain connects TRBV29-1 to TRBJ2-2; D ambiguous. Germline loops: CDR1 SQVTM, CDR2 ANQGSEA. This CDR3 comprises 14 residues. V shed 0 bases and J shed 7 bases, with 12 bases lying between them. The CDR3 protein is CSVEDQLGNGELFF. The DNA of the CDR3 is TGCAGCGTTGAAGATCAACTGGGTAACGGGGAGCTGTTTTTT.

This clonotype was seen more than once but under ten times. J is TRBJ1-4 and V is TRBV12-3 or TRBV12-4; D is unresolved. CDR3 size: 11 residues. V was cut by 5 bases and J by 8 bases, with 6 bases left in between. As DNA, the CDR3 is TGTGCCAGCAGTCTCCAAGAAAAACTGTTTTTT. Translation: CASSLQEKLFF.

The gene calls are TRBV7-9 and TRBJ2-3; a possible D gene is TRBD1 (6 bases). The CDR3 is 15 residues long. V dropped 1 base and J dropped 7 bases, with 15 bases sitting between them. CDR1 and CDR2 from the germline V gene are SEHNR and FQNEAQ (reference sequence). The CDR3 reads CASSLVQGNIHTQYF. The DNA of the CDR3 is TGTGCCAGCAGCTTAGTTCAGGGGAACATCCATACGCAGTATTTT.

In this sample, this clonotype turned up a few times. The DNA of the CDR3 is TGCGCCAGCAGCTCGGATTCGATCTCCTACAATGAGCAGTTCTTC. Residues: CASSSDSISYNEQFF. The chain uses TRBV5-1 and TRBJ2-1; no clear D. The V end was cut by 3 bases, the J end by 0 bases, with 10 bases between. The CDR3 consists of 15 residues. Germline CDR1 reads SGHRS; CDR2 reads YFSETQ. The whole variable domain, filled in from reference TRBV5-1 and TRBJ2-1, reads KAGVTQTPRYLIKTRGQQVTLSCSPISGHRSVSWYQQTPGQGLQFLFEYFSETQRNKGNFPGRFSGRQFSNSRSEMNVSTLELGDSALYLCASSSDSISYNEQFFGPGTRLTVL.

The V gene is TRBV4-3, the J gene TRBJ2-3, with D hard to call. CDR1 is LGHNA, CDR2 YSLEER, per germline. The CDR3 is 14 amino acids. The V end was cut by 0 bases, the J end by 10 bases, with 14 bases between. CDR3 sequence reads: CASSQEWVGLAQYF. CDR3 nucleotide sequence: TGCGCCAGCAGCCAAGAGTGGGTTGGTCTGGCGCAGTATTTT.

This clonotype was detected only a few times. For the CDR3, the DNA is TGTGCCAGCAGTTTAGAGGGAACCCCTGAAGCTTTCTTT. Translating gives CASSLEGTPEAFF. V usage is TRBV12-3 or TRBV12-4 and J usage is TRBJ1-1; D gene ambiguous. Trimming pared 1 base from V and 6 bases from J, leaving 9 bases between. The CDR3 runs to 13 residues.

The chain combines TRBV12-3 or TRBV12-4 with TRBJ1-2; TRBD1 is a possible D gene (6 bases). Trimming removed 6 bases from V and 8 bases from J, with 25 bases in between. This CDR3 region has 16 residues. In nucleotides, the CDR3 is TGTGCCAGCAGCGGCTTCGGGGGCACCCAAGAGACCGGCTACACCTTC. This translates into CASSGFGGTQETGYTF.

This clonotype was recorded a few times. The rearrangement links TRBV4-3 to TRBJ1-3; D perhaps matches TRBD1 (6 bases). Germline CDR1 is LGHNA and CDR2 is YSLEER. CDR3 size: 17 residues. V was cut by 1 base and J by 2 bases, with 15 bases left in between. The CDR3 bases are TGCGCCAGCAGCCAAGGGACCCATACAGGGACTGGAAACACCATATATTTT. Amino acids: CASSQGTHTGTGNTIYF.

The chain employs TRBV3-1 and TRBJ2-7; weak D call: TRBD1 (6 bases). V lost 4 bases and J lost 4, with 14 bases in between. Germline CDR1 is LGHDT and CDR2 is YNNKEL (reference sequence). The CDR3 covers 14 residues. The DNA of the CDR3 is TGTGCCAGCAGCCGAGCGACAGGTCCGTACGAGCAGTACTTC. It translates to CASSRATGPYEQYF.

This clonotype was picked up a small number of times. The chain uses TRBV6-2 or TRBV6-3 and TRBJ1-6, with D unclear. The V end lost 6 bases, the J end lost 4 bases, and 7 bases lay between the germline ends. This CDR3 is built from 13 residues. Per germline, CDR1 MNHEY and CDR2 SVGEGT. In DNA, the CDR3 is TGTGCCAGCAGATCGGGATATAATTCACCCCTCCACTTT. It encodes CASRSGYNSPLHF.

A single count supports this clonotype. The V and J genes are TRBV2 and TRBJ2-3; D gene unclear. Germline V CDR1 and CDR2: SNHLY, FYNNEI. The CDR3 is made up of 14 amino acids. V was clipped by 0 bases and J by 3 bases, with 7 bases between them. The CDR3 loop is CASSEALFTDTQYF. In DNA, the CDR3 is TGTGCCAGCAGTGAAGCGCTGTTTACAGATACGCAGTATTTT.

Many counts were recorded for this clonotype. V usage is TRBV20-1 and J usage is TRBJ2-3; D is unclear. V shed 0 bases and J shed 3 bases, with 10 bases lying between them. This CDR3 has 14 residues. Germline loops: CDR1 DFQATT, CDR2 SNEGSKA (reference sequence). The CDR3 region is CSARDQGSTDTQYF. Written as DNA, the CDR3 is TGCAGTGCTAGAGATCAAGGGTCTACAGATACGCAGTATTTT.

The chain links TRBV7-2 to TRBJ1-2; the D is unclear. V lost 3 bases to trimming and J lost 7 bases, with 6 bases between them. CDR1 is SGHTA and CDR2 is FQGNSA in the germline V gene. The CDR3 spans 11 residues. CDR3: CASSFGRGYTF. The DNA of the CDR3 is TGTGCCAGCAGCTTTGGACGTGGCTACACCTTC. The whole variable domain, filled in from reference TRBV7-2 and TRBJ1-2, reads GAGVSQSPSNKVTEKGKDVELRCDPISGHTALYWYRQSLGQGLEFLIYFQGNSAPDKSGLPSDRFSAERTGGSVSTLTIQRTQQEDSAVYLCASSFGRGYTFGSGTRLTVV.

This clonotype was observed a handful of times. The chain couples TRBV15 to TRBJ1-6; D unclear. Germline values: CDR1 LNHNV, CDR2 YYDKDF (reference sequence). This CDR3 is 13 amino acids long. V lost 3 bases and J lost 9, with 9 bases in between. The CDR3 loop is CATSSALRSPLHF. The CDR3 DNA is TGTGCCACCAGCAGTGCTTTGCGTTCACCCCTCCACTTT. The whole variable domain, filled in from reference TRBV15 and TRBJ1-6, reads DAMVIQNPRYQVTQFGKPVTLSCSQTLNHNVMYWYQQKSSQAPKLLFHYYDKDFNNEADTPDNFQSRRPNTSFCFLDIRSPGLGDTAMYLCATSSALRSPLHFGNGTRLTVT.

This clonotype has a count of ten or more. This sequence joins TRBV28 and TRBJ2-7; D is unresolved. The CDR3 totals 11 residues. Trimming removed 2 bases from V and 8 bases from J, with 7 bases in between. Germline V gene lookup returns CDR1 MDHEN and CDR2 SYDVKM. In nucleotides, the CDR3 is TGTGCCAGCAGTTTACGGGTCCAGCAGTACTTC. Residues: CASSLRVQQYF.